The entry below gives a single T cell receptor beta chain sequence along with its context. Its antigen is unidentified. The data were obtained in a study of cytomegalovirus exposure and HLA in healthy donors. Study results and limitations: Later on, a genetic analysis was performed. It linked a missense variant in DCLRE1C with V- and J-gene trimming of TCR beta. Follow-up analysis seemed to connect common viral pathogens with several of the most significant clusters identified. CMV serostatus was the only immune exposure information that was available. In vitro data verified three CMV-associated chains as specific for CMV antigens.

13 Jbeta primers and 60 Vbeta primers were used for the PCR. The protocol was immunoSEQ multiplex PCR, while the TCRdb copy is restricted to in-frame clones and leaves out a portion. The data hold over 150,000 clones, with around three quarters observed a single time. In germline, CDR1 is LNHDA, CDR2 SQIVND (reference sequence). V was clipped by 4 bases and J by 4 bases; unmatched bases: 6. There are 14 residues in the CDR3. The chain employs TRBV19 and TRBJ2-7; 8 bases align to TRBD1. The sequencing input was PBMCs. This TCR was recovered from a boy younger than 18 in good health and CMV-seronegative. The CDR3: CASSTAGGGYEQYF. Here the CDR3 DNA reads TGTGCCAGTAGTACAGCAGGGGGCGGGTACGAGCAGTACTTC.